This TCR beta chain was recovered during a study of post-analysis software for immune sequencing data. Study details: Clinical courses comprised relapsing-remitting, secondary progressive and progressive-relapsing multiple sclerosis.

Prepared TCR beta cDNA libraries contained unique molecular identifiers. TCRdb reanalysed the PCR reads using MiXCR and keeps one entry per CDR3 protein. The sample has hundreds of thousands of distinct CDR3 sequences, 25% to 30% seen once; the top ten hold around 0.56%. The CDR3 sequence is 15 residues long. Looked up from germline, CDR1 is MNHEY and CDR2 is SVGAGI. The ends were cut back, 7 bases at V and 1 base at J, with 13 bases in the middle. General observations from the study: Controls significantly exceeded multiple sclerosis patients in normalized Chao1 diversity. When patients were compared with controls, about 5 TRBV segments were more frequent, TRBV5-6, TRBV5-1 and TRBV20-1 among them. Clustering by F measure revealed strong co-clustering among samples prepared together in one batch.

With regard to this clonotype: What it binds is not known.

V gene TRBV6-5 combines with J gene TRBJ1-4; D is possibly TRBD1 (5 bases). This receptor was identified in a girl aged 10 to 17 with multiple sclerosis. Sequencing input: blood. CDR3 sequence (DNA): TGTGCCAGCACCCACACGGGGGAAACTAATGAAAAACTGTTTTTT. Its protein is CASTHTGETNEKLFF.